This entry is about one T cell receptor beta chain. Only a few counts were recorded for this clonotype. Which antigen it targets is not known. The sample holds no much larger clone one base away, and base qualities are not on file. This sample was included in a study of identical twins (dated by TCRdb to between 2015 and 2016). The study in broad terms: To test whether fetal clonotypes persist, the study used deep sequencing on TCR alpha and beta repertoires from monozygotic twins, unrelated adults of various ages, and cord blood. To rule out contamination, replicate twin experiments were performed at different times with different library preparation protocols. Results the study describes overall, beyond this receptor: Invariant T cells such as MAIT and iNKT could partly confound zero-insertion analyses, though diverse VJ usage argued against this for most clonotypes. Abundant cord blood beta clonotypes carried fewer insertions; young adult naive repertoires showed a weaker similar trend, while memory repertoires showed none. In beta out-of-frame sequences, excess twin sharing was weaker, because having fewer shared sequences lowered the signal-to-noise ratio. Compared with coincidental sharing between unrelated individuals, an excess of low generation-probability sequences was observed among out-of-frame TCR alpha sequences shared between twins. Because the same donors could not be followed over many years, the conclusions depended on cross-sectional statistical analysis. Out-of-frame TCR alpha sharing in monozygotic twins was systematically underestimated by recombination models, whereas sharing between unrelated individuals was in agreement with the recombination models.

Only healthy Caucasian donors were included. The twin cohort comprised three pairs of female monozygotic twins, all aged about 18 to 29 years. Positive isolation kits from Invitrogen were used to isolate the CD4+ and CD8+ T cell populations. The library was made by 5' RACE. Sequencing took place on an Illumina HiSeq 2000. Template switching added a universal primer binding site, and the final cDNA carried a unique molecular identifier that allowed TCR cDNA molecules to be counted accurately. Specific primers in the conserved constant-segment region were used to synthesize first-strand cDNA for the TCR alpha and beta chains. To control for contamination, every cDNA library carried two barcodes: a SMART-Mk sample barcode plus Illumina barcodes. TruSeq adapter sequences along with Illumina sample barcodes were introduced in two successive PCR steps. The Illumina HiSeq platform was used with custom primers to sequence TCR alpha and beta cDNA libraries. The original methods were these. Raw reads were processed with MiGEC to extract unique molecular identifiers, and MiXCR was used to determine CDR3 positions. Recombination models were inferred per individual with the repgenHMM and IGoR tools using an EM algorithm. Shared clonotypes were analyzed with the tcR package in R, and sharing was normalized by the product of cloneset sizes. To study raw recombination without the effects of thymic and clonal selection, out-of-frame nonproductive sequences were analyzed. Clones were called with MiXCR by TCRdb after fastp trimmed the public reads at Q25, and only in-frame beta chains were retained. Duplicate CDR3 protein sequences are folded into a single record with the most common DNA and genes. It is TCRdb's table, rather than the study itself, that gives the V and J calls and clone size. The sample yields approximately 250,000 distinct CDR3 sequences; over 5.5% were counted once. The top ten constitute 13% to 15% of the sample.

CDR1 and CDR2 (LNHNV, YYDKDF) derive from the germline V gene (reference sequence). At the junction V is shortened by 0 bases and J by 7 bases, with 15 bases in between. The CDR3, from cysteine to phenylalanine, totals 15 residues. Only CDR3 DNA remains: 45 bases, in frame from the first base. These same records also appear under a second study, on T cells expressing NK-cell markers. As noted in the second study: In sorted CD3+CD56+NKG2C+, CD3+CD56+NKG2C- and CD3+CD56-NKG2C+ T-cell subsets from 8 or 9 donors, TCR beta-chain repertoires were profiled. Among the eight sequenced donors, seven were HCMV-seropositive and one was HCMV-seronegative. In several experiments an anti-gammadeltaTCR antibody was added to restrict sorting to alphabetaTCR-expressing T cells. In six donors, the dominant CD3+CD56+NKG2C+ clonotypes ranked among the top 10 CD8+ clonotypes, making up roughly 1.0-8% of CD8+ T cells. Those dominant clonotypes were again the most abundant among CD3+CD56-NKG2C+ cells in a few donors, at roughly 25-60.1%. It remained unclear whether the expanded NKG2C-expressing T cell clones were specific for HCMV antigens. All eight donors whose samples were sequenced were randomly selected healthy volunteers, three of them men and five women. HCMV serostatus was determined by detecting HCMV-specific IgG in serum with a commercial ELISA kit. Reads were demultiplexed and grouped by UMI with MIGEC, and clonotypes were assembled and quantified with MiTCR. Only TCR cDNA sequences supported by at least two reads were kept to exclude erroneous sequences. Downstream repertoire analysis used the tcR package, and clonotypes were matched across fractions by CDR3 nucleotide sequence plus V segment. VDJmatch was used to annotate antigen specificity against VDJdb, with one amino acid substitution allowed in CDR3.

Sequenced: CD8+ T cells sorted from blood. The receptor's source is a woman between 18 and 29 years old in good health. Here the chain combines TRBV15 and TRBJ1-2; a tentative D match to TRBD1 spans 6 bases. The base sequence is TGTGCCACCAGCAGAGATCGTGACAGGAGGGGTGGCTACACCTTC. Translated, it reads CATSRDRDRRGGYTF. The reference TRBV15 and TRBJ1-2 proteins fill in what lies around the CDR3, so the full variable domain reads DAMVIQNPRYQVTQFGKPVTLSCSQTLNHNVMYWYQQKSSQAPKLLFHYYDKDFNNEADTPDNFQSRRPNTSFCFLDIRSPGLGDTAMYLCATSRDRDRRGGYTFGSGTRLTVV.